These 18 T cell receptor beta chains were all obtained from the same sample, sequenced in a study of blood T cell repertoires in COVID-19. The repertoire was sequenced with immunoSEQ multiplex PCR; TCRdb's copy has only in-frame clones and lacks some. The data hold 170,000 or so clones, with about 83% observed a single time. Input material: peripheral blood. The receptors stem from a woman aged 18 to 35 who had recovered from COVID-19.

This sequence joins TRBV5-1 and TRBJ2-3; 9 bases match TRBD1. CDR1 is SGHRS and CDR2 is YFSETQ in the germline V gene. The trim removed 4 bases at V and 2 bases at J, leaving 8 bases unmatched. The CDR3 runs to 16 residues. CDR3 protein: CASSGGTGLPTDTQYF. As DNA, the CDR3 is TGCGCCAGCAGCGGCGGGACAGGGCTTCCCACAGATACGCAGTATTTT.

The CDR3 DNA reads TGTGCCAGCAGCGGAGGGACTAGCGGATCCTACAATGAGCAGTTCTTC. Protein sequence: CASSGGTSGSYNEQFF. The chain joins TRBV5-4 to TRBJ2-1; TRBD2 matches 11 bases. The germline V gene encodes CDR1 SGHNT and CDR2 YYREEE (reference sequence). Trimming took 4 bases from V and 1 from J; bases not matched to a gene: 4. The CDR3 is 16 residues long.

The V and J genes are TRBV7-9 and TRBJ1-6, with TRBD1 matching over 9 bases. Germline V gene lookup returns CDR1 SEHNR and CDR2 FQNEAQ (reference sequence). J gave up 10 bases and V 5 bases, and 6 bases lay outside the gene matches. The CDR3 loop spans 14 amino acids. CDR3 DNA: TGTGCCAGCAGCAGGGGACAGGGTCCCTCACCCCTCCACTTT. It specifies CASSRGQGPSPLHF.

In its sample, this clone was seen once. The chain joins TRBV5-4 to TRBJ2-1, with 7 bases that match TRBD1. The CDR3 spans 16 residues. J lost 5 bases, V lost 4 bases, and 12 bases had no gene match. Germline V lookup: CDR1 SGHNT, CDR2 YYREEE (reference sequence). CDR3 sequence: CASSPLGRGQNNEQFF. The CDR3 nucleotides are TGTGCCAGCAGCCCCTTGGGTAGGGGGCAGAACAATGAGCAGTTCTTC.

The chain is built from TRBV7-9 and TRBJ1-1; D ambiguous. V dropped 1 base and J dropped 2 bases, with 5 bases sitting between them. Germline V gene sequence: CDR1 SEHNR, CDR2 FQNEAQ (reference sequence). There are 13 residues in the CDR3. The CDR3 spells CASSLGRNTEAFF. The CDR3 DNA sequence: TGTGCCAGCAGCTTAGGGAGAAACACTGAAGCTTTCTTT.

The rearrangement links TRBV5-1 to TRBJ1-6, with 7 bases fitting TRBD1. The junction had 9 bases not matched to a gene; V was cut back by 4 bases and J by 14 bases. Germline V gene lookup returns CDR1 SGHRS and CDR2 YFSETQ. There are 13 residues in the CDR3. In DNA, the CDR3 is TGCGCCAGCAGCATAGGGGACAGCGAAACCCTCCACTTT. Protein product: CASSIGDSETLHF.

The chain couples TRBV9 to TRBJ2-1; 7 bases line up with TRBD2. V lost 0 bases to trimming and J lost 4 bases; unmatched junction nucleotides: 4. The germline CDR1 and CDR2 sequences are SGDLS and YYNGEE. The CDR3 sequence is 15 residues long. CDR3 residues: CASSVGSSGYNEQFF. The CDR3 DNA is TGTGCCAGCAGCGTAGGCTCTAGCGGATACAATGAGCAGTTCTTC.

The rearrangement uses TRBV9 and TRBJ2-7, with 9 nucleotides matching TRBD1. The CDR3 totals 14 residues. Germline CDR1 is SGDLS and CDR2 is YYNGEE. V lost 1 base, J lost 2 bases, and 1 base stayed unmatched. In DNA form, the CDR3 reads TGTGCCAGCAGCGTAACAGGGGGCCCCTACGAGCAGTACTTC. Residues: CASSVTGGPYEQYF.

The chain couples TRBV5-6 to TRBJ1-3; a possible D gene is TRBD1 (5 bases). Trimming took off 4 bases at V and 3 bases at J, with 11 bases between the two ends. This CDR3 is built from 14 residues. The germline V gene has CDR1 SGHDT and CDR2 YYEEEE. Written as DNA, the CDR3 is TGTGCCAGCAGCGTTAGGGGAAATGGAAACACCATATATTTT. Protein sequence: CASSVRGNGNTIYF.

This sequence joins TRBV9 and TRBJ1-2, with D perhaps matching TRBD1 (6 bases). The CDR3 runs 14 residues. V shed 2 bases and J shed 2 bases, with 10 bases lying between them. In germline, CDR1 is SGDLS, CDR2 YYNGEE. The CDR3 DNA reads as TGTGCCAGCAGCGTGGGACACACAAACTATGGCTACACCTTC. It specifies CASSVGHTNYGYTF.

This chain uses TRBV2 with TRBJ1-1; 8 bases map to TRBD1. CDR1 is SNHLY and CDR2 is FYNNEI in the germline V gene. V lost 6 bases, J lost 5 bases, and 11 bases stayed unmatched. The CDR3 consists of 15 residues. CDR3 amino acids: CASRASTGAGTEAFF. In DNA, the CDR3 is TGTGCCAGCAGGGCCTCGACAGGGGCGGGGACTGAAGCTTTCTTT.

This clone was detected only once. This chain uses TRBV7-9 with TRBJ2-3, with 8 positions matching TRBD1. Per germline, CDR1 SEHNR and CDR2 FQNEAQ (reference sequence). V was pared by 11 bases and J by 5 bases, with 15 bases of the junction left unmatched. This CDR3 comprises 15 residues. The CDR3 sequence: CAPNPREQGGDTQYF. CDR3 DNA: TGTGCCCCGAACCCTCGGGAACAGGGGGGAGATACGCAGTATTTT.

The V call is TRBV6-5, the J call TRBJ1-4; D ambiguous. Germline V CDR1 and CDR2: MNHEY, SVGAGI. V lost 5 bases to trimming and J lost 4 bases, with 8 bases between them. The CDR3 spans 13 residues. The DNA for the CDR3 is TGTGCCAGCAGTCCCTACCTTAATGAAAAACTGTTTTTT. Amino acid sequence: CASSPYLNEKLFF.

V is TRBV19 and J is TRBJ2-5; TRBD2 might be the D (6 bases). Germline V lookup: CDR1 LNHDA, CDR2 SQIVND (reference sequence). Trimming stripped 5 bases from V and 5 bases from J, with 9 bases between. CDR3 length equals 12 residues. CDR3 sequence: CASSPGRETQYF. DNA for the CDR3: TGTGCCAGTAGTCCGGGGAGGGAGACCCAGTACTTC.

J is TRBJ1-1 and V is TRBV7-2; 8 bases map to TRBD1. The ends lost 1 base at V and 1 base at J; junction bases unmatched: 2. Germline values: CDR1 SGHTA, CDR2 FQGNSA. This CDR3 is 15 amino acids long. The CDR3 bases are TGTGCCAGCAGCTTAGTCGGGACAGGGAACACTGAAGCTTTCTTT. Amino acids: CASSLVGTGNTEAFF.

V and J are TRBV27 and TRBJ1-2; 9 bases are shared with TRBD1. Germline V gene lookup returns CDR1 MNHEY and CDR2 SMNVEV (reference sequence). The CDR3 extends over 15 amino acids. Trimming removed 2 bases from V and 5 bases from J; junction bases left unmatched: 6. CDR3 amino acids: CASSLGTGRTYGYTF. The CDR3 region has the DNA TGTGCCAGCAGTTTAGGGACAGGGAGAACTTATGGCTACACCTTC.

This chain connects TRBV4-3 to TRBJ1-4; D is unclear. Trimming cost V 0 bases and J 8 bases, with 13 bases left between them. The CDR3 spans 15 residues. Germline V gene lookup returns CDR1 LGHNA and CDR2 YSLEER. The CDR3 protein is CASSQDLGEREKLFF. The CDR3 DNA follows: TGCGCCAGCAGCCAAGATCTCGGGGAACGGGAAAAACTGTTTTTT.

The chain links TRBV7-2 to TRBJ2-5, with 12 bases fitting TRBD2. V shed 2 bases and J 2 bases; nucleotides not matched to a gene: 3. CDR1 is SGHTA and CDR2 is FQGNSA in the germline V gene. CDR3 length: 16 amino acids. The CDR3 coding sequence is TGTGCCAGCAGCTTATCGACTAGCGGGGGACAAGAGACCCAGTACTTC. It is translated as CASSLSTSGGQETQYF.